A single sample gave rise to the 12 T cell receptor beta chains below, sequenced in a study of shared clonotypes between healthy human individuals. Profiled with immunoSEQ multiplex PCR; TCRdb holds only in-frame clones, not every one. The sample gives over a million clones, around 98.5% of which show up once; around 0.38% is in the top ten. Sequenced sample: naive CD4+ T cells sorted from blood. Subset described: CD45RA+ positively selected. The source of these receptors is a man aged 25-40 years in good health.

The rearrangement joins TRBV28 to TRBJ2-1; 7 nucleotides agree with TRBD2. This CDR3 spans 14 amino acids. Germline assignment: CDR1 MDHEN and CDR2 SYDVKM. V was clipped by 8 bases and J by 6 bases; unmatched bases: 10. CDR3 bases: TGTGCCAGCGGGGGTGGGAGGGCCCTCAATGAGCAGTTCTTC. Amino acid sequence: CASGGGRALNEQFF.

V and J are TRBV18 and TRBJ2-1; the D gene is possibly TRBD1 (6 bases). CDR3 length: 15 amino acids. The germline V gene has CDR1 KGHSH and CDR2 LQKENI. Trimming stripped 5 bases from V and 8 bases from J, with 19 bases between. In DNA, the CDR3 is TGTGCCAGCTCAGAGACAGGTCCCCGAACGGATGAGCAGTTCTTC. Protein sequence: CASSETGPRTDEQFF. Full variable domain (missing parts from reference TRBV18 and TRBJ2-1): NAGVMQNPRHLVRRRGQEARLRCSPMKGHSHVYWYRQLPEEGLKFMVYLQKENIIDESGMPKERFSAEFPKEGPSILRIQQVVRGDSAAYFCASSETGPRTDEQFFGPGTRLTVL.

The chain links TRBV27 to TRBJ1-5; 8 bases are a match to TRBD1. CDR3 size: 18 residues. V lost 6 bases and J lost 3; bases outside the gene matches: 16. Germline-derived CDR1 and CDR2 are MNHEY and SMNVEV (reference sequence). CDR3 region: CASRTTGGRAGFNQPQHF. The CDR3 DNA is TGTGCCAGCAGGACCACAGGGGGTAGAGCGGGGTTCAATCAGCCCCAGCATTTT.

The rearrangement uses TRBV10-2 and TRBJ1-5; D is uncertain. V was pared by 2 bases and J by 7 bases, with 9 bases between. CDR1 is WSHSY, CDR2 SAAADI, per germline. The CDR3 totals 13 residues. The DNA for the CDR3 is TGCGCCAGCAGTGAGACCACTGGGCAGCCCCAGCATTTT. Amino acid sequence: CASSETTGQPQHF.

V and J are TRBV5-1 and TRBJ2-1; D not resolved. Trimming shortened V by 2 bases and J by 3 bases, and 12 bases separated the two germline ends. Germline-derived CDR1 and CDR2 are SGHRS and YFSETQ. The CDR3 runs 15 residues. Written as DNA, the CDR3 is TGCGCCAGCAGCTTCTCCGTAAACGACTACAATGAGCAGTTCTTC. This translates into CASSFSVNDYNEQFF.

The CDR3, as DNA: TGTGCCAGCAGTTTATTTCTTTACGGGGAGCTGTTTTTT. Amino acids: CASSLFLYGELFF. V is TRBV27 and J is TRBJ2-2; D call uncertain. Trimming cost V 1 base and J 7 bases, with 7 bases left between them. CDR1 and CDR2 (germline): MNHEY, SMNVEV (reference sequence). This CDR3 contains 13 residues.

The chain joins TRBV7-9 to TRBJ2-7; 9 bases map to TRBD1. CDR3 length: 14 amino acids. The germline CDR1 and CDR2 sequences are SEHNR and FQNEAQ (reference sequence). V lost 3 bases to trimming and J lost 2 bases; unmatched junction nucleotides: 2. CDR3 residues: CASSFGTGTYEQYF. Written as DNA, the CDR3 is TGTGCCAGCAGCTTCGGGACAGGGACCTACGAGCAGTACTTC.

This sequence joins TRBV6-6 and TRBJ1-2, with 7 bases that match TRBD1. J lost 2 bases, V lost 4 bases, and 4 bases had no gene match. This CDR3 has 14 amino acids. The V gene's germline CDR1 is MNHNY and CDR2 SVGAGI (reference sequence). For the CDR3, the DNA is TGTGCCAGCAGTTTACAGGGGACCAACTATGGCTACACCTTC. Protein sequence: CASSLQGTNYGYTF.

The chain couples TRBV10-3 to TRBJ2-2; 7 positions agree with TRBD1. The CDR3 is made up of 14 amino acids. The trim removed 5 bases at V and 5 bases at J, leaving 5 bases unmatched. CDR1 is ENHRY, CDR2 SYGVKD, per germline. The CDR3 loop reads CAISRDSLTGELFF. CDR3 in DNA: TGTGCCATCAGTCGGGACAGCTTAACCGGGGAGCTGTTTTTT.

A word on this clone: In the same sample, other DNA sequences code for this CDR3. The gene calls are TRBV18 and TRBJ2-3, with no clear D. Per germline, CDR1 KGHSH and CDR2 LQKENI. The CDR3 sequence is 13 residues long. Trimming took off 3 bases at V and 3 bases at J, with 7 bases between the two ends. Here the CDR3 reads CASSPPSTDTQYF. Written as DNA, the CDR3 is TGTGCCAGCTCACCTCCCTCAACAGATACGCAGTATTTT.

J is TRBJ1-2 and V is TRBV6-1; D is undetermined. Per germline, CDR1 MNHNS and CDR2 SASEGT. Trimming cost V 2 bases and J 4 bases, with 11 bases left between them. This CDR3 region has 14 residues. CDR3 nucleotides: TGTGCCAGCAGTGAACAGCATAGTACCTATGGCTACACCTTC. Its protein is CASSEQHSTYGYTF.

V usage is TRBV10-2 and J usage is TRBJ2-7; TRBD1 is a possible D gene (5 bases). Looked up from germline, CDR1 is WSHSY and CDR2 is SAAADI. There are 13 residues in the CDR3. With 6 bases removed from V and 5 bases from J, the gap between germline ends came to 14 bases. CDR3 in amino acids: CASSTGPINEQYF. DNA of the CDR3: TGCGCCAGCAGCACAGGTCCTATCAACGAGCAGTACTTC.